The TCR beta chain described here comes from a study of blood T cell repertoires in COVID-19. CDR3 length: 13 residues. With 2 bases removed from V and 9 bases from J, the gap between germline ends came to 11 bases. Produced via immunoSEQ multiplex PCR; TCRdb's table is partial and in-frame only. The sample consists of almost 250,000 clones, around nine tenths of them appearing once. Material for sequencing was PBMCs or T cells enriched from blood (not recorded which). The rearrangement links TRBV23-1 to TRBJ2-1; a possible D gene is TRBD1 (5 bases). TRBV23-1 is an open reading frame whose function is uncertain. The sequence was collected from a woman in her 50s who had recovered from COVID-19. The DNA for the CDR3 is TGCGCCAGCAGTCAAGGGATTAGGGGTGAGCAGTTCTTC. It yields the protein CASSQGIRGEQFF.